This entry features one T cell receptor beta chain sequence. Its antigen is not yet known. Base qualities are not recorded, but no much larger clone differs from it by a single base. Relative to germline, V is missing 0 bases and J is missing 7 bases, with 7 bases of the junction outside any gene match. CDR1 and CDR2, looked up from the germline V gene (reference sequence), are GTSNPN and SVGIG. From the cysteine through the phenylalanine, the CDR3 covers 15 amino acids. Only the CDR3 DNA stays, 45 bases, in frame from base 1. High-throughput TCR beta sequencing profiled peripheral blood CD8+ and CD4+ T cells from healthy donors, Susac syndrome patients and multiple sclerosis patients. Healthy donors were included as age- and sex-matched controls. Bulk CD8+ and CD4+ T cells were purified by magnetic negative isolation, whereas CD8+ TEMRA cells were enriched by FACS. Blood was drawn into EDTA tubes, processed within 24 hours, and PBMCs were isolated by density gradient centrifugation. PBMCs destined for TCR sequencing were cryopreserved in liquid nitrogen and later thawed in a 37 °C water bath. The sorted or isolated CD4+, CD8+ and CD8+ TEMRA cells reached a purity of at least 90%.

This record comes from a study of CD8 T cells in Susac syndrome (dated by TCRdb to the late 2010s). For the wider study: The study used repertoire sequencing to test whether antigen drove CD8+ T cell activation and differentiation in Susac syndrome.

What the research found in general, with its limitations: The number of individuals in the TCR sequencing and HLA analysis was acknowledged as relatively small.

RNA was extracted using the RNeasy kit, and 0.5 to 1 microgram was reverse transcribed with random hexamers. The immunoSEQ multiplex PCR assay, which covers 54 Vbeta and 13 Jbeta segments, was used to amplify TCR beta CDR3 regions. Bias from PCR amplification was corrected by using a synthetic template baseline for primer optimization and for computational correction. In the original analysis: Reads were annotated to V, D and J genes per IMGT and analyzed with immunoSEQ Analyzer, keeping only productive sequences. Clonality was calculated as one minus the Shannon entropy normalized by log2 of the number of productive unique sequences. For each patient and control, public and private clones were evaluated among the 100 most prevalent clones. Susac-specific clones were defined as absent from healthy and MS cohorts, around 970 published viral clones and other ImmuneACCESS disease sequences. TCRdb applied fastp at Q25 and MiXCR to the public reads, then kept only in-frame beta chains. Duplicate CDR3 protein sequences are folded into a single record with the most common DNA and genes. TCRdb, not the original authors, processed these V and J calls. Here the sample has about 190,000 distinct CDR3 sequences; approximately 95% occur a single time. Approximately 0.094% of the sample is taken by the ten largest.

This chain joins TRBV30 to TRBJ2-1; 9 junctional bases match TRBD2. The sequenced material came from CD4+ T cells from PBMCs. The clonotype was recovered from a human donor in good health. For the CDR3, the sequence is CAWSVLAGGGNEQFF. The DNA sequence is given as TGTGCCTGGAGTGTACTAGCGGGTGGGGGGAATGAGCAGTTCTTC.